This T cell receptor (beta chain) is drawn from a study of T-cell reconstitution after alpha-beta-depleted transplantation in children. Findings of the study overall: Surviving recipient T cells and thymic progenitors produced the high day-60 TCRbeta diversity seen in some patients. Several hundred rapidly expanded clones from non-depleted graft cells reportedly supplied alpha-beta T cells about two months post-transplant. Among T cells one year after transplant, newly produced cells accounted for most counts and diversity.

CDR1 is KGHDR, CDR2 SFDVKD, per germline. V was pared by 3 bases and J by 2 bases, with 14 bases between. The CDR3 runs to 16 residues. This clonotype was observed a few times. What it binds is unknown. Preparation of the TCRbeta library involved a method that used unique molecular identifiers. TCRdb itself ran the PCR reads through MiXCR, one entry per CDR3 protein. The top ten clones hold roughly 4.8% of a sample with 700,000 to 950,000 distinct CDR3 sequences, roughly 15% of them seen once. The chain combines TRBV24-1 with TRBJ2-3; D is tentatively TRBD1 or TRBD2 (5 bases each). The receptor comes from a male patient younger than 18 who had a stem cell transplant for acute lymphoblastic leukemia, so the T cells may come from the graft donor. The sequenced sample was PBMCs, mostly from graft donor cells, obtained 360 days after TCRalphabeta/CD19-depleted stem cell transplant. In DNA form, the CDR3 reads TGTGCCACCAGTGATCGGGACCGTCGGAACACAGATACGCAGTATTTT. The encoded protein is CATSDRDRRNTDTQYF.